This T cell receptor beta chain was sequenced during a study of Ad26.COV2.S vaccination and SARS-CoV-2 variants. Here immunoSEQ multiplex PCR was the method, and the copy in TCRdb shows in-frame clones only, minus some. This sample has around 400,000 clones, with roughly 80% found just once. Trimming cost V 5 bases and J 8 bases, with 11 bases left between them. Germline V gene sequence: CDR1 MNHEY, CDR2 SVGEGT. This CDR3 is 12 amino acids long. Treatment reported: 19 received Ad26.COV2.S at low or high dose, single or two shots; 5 received placebo; per-sample allocation not given. On day 63 after the first injection, vaccine and placebo recipients gave samples.

Here the sequenced sample was peripheral blood, taken in a trial of Ad26.COV2.S vaccine versus placebo. This clonotype was obtained from a person between 18 and 59 years old who received the Ad26.COV2.S COVID-19 vaccine or a placebo. J is TRBJ2-3 and V is TRBV6-2 or TRBV6-3; tentative D call: TRBD1 (6 bases). The CDR3 coding sequence is TGTGCCAGCAGTCACAGGGTTGGTACGCAGTATTTT. Protein: CASSHRVGTQYF.